Included here is one TCR beta chain sequence, with context. The antigen this receptor binds is unknown. Base qualities are not recorded, but no much larger clone differs from it by a single base. The High Capacity cDNA Reverse Transcription Kit was used to reverse transcribe all of the isolated RNA, meaning that expressed TCRB transcripts were what got sequenced. Naive, central memory and regulatory T cell samples underwent deep immunoSEQ sequencing, averaging around 4 million total reads per sample. Sorted cells were lysed in RLT buffer, and RNA was extracted using DNase-treated RNeasy Micro or Mini kits according to cell number. Each cell subset was processed on its own to prevent cross-contamination, while patient and healthy donor samples were processed together. The immunoSEQ multiplex PCR was used to amplify TCRB sequences from cDNA, yielding 87-bp fragments that span the CDR3 region. Sequencing of the amplicons was done on the Illumina HiSeq platform. Per the authors' processing: PCR bias was computationally corrected using synthetic template baselines, reads within Hamming distance 2 were collapsed, and singletons that could not be merged were discarded. Reads were aligned to IMGT to assign V, D and J genes, CDR3 length, and insertions or deletions at six rearrangement sites. Clonotype counts were normalized to sorted cell number within each subset before computing true diversity and Gini coefficients with the tcR R package. Repertoire sharing was quantified using the overlap coefficient calculated on TCRB nucleotide sequences. TCRdb's version of the immuneACCESS table is confined to in-frame rearrangements and falls short of the full clone set. An unresolved V gene accounts for under half of the shortfall where checked; the remainder is of unknown origin. V and J calls and clone size come straight from that table; D and trimming were deduced from the DNA. The sample has around 250,000 clones on record, 25% to 35% of them singletons. The top ten constitute 3% to 4% of the sample.

V loses 7 bases, J loses 6 bases, and the germline ends lie 22 bases apart. There are 16 amino acids in the CDR3, from cysteine to phenylalanine inclusive. The retained sequence is limited to the CDR3, 48 bases, with the frame set at the first base. Sequences MRHNA (CDR1) and SNTAGT (CDR2) are obtained from the germline V gene. This sample is part of a study of beta chain features in type 1 diabetes (dated by TCRdb to 2017 to 2018). With respect to the entire study: Patients and healthy donors did not differ in mean age, gender distribution, total cell number or subset yield. A total of 85 million to 140 million sorted cells were examined across all samples, and a strong correlation was observed between cell number per subset and RNA yield. The study compared TCRB repertoires of sorted circulating CD4+ T cell subsets between recently diagnosed type 1 diabetes patients and matched healthy donors. Naive and central memory subsets were obtained from all 30 or so donors, but regulatory and stem cell-like memory subsets were isolated from only 8 patients and roughly eight healthy donors. Overall study outcomes, separate from this receptor: Because the HLA sub-analyses included only small numbers of individuals, any influence of HLA type on TCRB rearrangement was left unresolved. Patients with type 1 diabetes made fewer insertions and deleted more nucleotides at VDJ recombination sites, implying thymic rearrangement abnormalities. Naive, central memory and regulatory TCRB repertoires appeared more similar among patients than among healthy donors. PCR may preferentially amplify shorter templates, but because patient and control samples were amplified and corrected together, any resulting skew would affect both groups equally. A moderate but significant shortening of TCRB CDR3 length was observed in type 1 diabetes patients in all four CD4+ subsets. Because cDNA was sequenced instead of genomic DNA, highly expressing activated cells could be over-represented, though the groups showed no difference in activation or CD3 levels.

From each donor, a single peripheral blood sample of 100 to 150 mL on average was drawn into heparinised tubes. A BD FACSAria II was used to sort naive, central memory, regulatory and stem cell-like memory CD4+ T cells with a panel that included CD45RO, CCR7, CD25, CD127, CD95 and CD27. A purity above 98% was achieved for all sorted populations. PBMCs were isolated right away by Lymphoprep density gradient centrifugation and were stained directly, without culture. So that batch effects would be minimized, each experiment stained and sorted samples in pairs, pairing one healthy donor with one patient.

The clonotype was recovered from a man aged 30 to 45 in good health. Source material: central memory CD4+ T cells from blood. The chain joins TRBV6-4 to TRBJ2-1; perhaps TRBD2 is the D gene, with 6 bases matching. The DNA is TGTGCCAGCAACCCTATGGCGGGGCGTTTACCCAATGAGCAGTTCTTC. Translation gives CASNPMAGRLPNEQFF.